This T cell receptor beta chain appears in the sequencing data of a study of OX40 agonist ivuxolimab in advanced cancers. Sampled blood was obtained at baseline, cycle 4 day 1, and cycle 7 day 1. The CDR3 is 16 amino acids. J lost 3 bases, V lost 6 bases, and 9 bases had no gene match. Looked up from germline, CDR1 is SEHNR and CDR2 is FQNEAQ (reference sequence). Sequencing was performed with immunoSEQ multiplex PCR; in TCRdb, only in-frame clones are kept and a portion is missing. The sample lists some 22,000 clones; about two thirds were seen once. With respect to this clone: Its antigen is unknown.

Points from the study as a whole: CD8+ T cells (on average) carried more expanded clones than CD4+ T cells.

V is TRBV7-9 and J is TRBJ2-3; 10 bases are a match to TRBD1. The sample consisted of CD4+ or CD8+ T cells sorted from blood, taken in a trial of the OX40 agonist ivuxolimab. The receptor comes from an adult with an advanced solid tumor such as melanoma, head and neck, liver or kidney cancer. The CDR3 here is CASSRAGTGETDTQYF. As DNA, the CDR3 is TGTGCCAGCAGTAGAGCCGGGACAGGGGAAACAGATACGCAGTATTTT.